One and the same sample provided the 25 T cell receptor beta chains below, sequenced in a study of blood T cell repertoires in COVID-19. Measured with immunoSEQ multiplex PCR; TCRdb has only the in-frame clones, and not every one. Of 110,000 to 150,000 clones in the sample, over 80% were seen once. The specimen was PBMCs or T cells enriched from blood (not recorded which). All receptors come from a woman aged 40 to 50 who had recovered from COVID-19.

This clone turned up a few times. The chain has TRBV4-2 and TRBJ1-1; D gene ambiguous. The germline gives CDR1 LGHNA, CDR2 YNFKEQ. Trimming left V 3 bases short and J 13 bases short, with 21 bases between. The CDR3 length is 14 residues. CDR3 sequence: CASSQGNRASSGFF. The CDR3 DNA sequence: TGTGCCAGCAGCCAGGGTAACCGGGCCTCCAGCGGTTTCTTT.

This chain uses TRBV7-2 with TRBJ2-1; 7 bases match TRBD1. The CDR3 has 15 amino acids. J lost 2 bases, V lost 1 base, and 2 bases had no gene match. The germline V gene has CDR1 SGHTA and CDR2 FQGNSA. In DNA, the CDR3 is TGTGCCAGCAGCTTAGAGGGACAGACCTACAATGAGCAGTTCTTC. This codes for CASSLEGQTYNEQFF.

This clone appeared a few times. CDR3 amino acids: CASSITGLAGAYEQYF. The CDR3, as DNA: TGTGCCAGCAGCATTACGGGACTAGCGGGTGCCTACGAGCAGTACTTC. The rearrangement links TRBV9 to TRBJ2-7; 12 bases line up with TRBD2. This CDR3 is 16 amino acids long. The ends lost 4 bases at V and 2 bases at J; junction bases unmatched: 7. Germline V gene sequence: CDR1 SGDLS, CDR2 YYNGEE.

The chain couples TRBV2 to TRBJ1-2; no firm D call. V lost 11 bases and J 3 bases, leaving 10 bases between the germline ends. This CDR3 has 11 amino acids. Germline V CDR1 and CDR2: SNHLY, FYNNEI. CDR3 nucleotide sequence: TGTGCCGACAAGGCTTACTATGGCTACACCTTC. Translation gives CADKAYYGYTF.

This chain uses TRBV19 with TRBJ2-7; TRBD1 might be the D (5 bases). Germline CDR1 LNHDA, CDR2 SQIVND (reference sequence). V gave up 5 bases and J gave up 6 bases, with 20 bases separating them. The CDR3 spans 15 residues. CDR3 bases: TGTGCCAGTAGTCCCTACAGTGCAGGGTCGCTCGAGCAGTACTTC. It translates to CASSPYSAGSLEQYF.

The genes are TRBV27 and TRBJ2-7, with TRBD2 matching over 7 bases. Unmatched junction bases numbered 13, after V lost 5 bases and J lost 3 bases. Per the germline V gene, CDR1 is MNHEY and CDR2 is SMNVEV (reference sequence). CDR3 length: 16 residues. The CDR3 DNA is TGTGCCAGCAGTATGGGGTTACCGGGACTAAGCTACGAGCAGTACTTC. Translated, it gives CASSMGLPGLSYEQYF.

In this sample, this clone turned up once. The chain joins TRBV27 to TRBJ2-1; 16 bases match TRBD2. J gave up 1 base and V 1 base, and 16 bases lay outside the gene matches. The CDR3 extends over 23 amino acids. Germline loops: CDR1 MNHEY, CDR2 SMNVEV (reference sequence). The CDR3 region has the DNA TGTGCCAGCAGTTTATGGGGGGGGATAGGGACTAGCGGGAGGGGCAGGTCCTACAATGAGCAGTTCTTC. Translation: CASSLWGGIGTSGRGRSYNEQFF.

V and J are TRBV28 and TRBJ1-3, with TRBD1 as a possible D gene (5 bases). This CDR3 is built from 15 residues. Trimming pared 5 bases from V and 0 bases from J, leaving 11 bases between. Germline V gene lookup returns CDR1 MDHEN and CDR2 SYDVKM. The CDR3 DNA reads TGTGCCAGCAGTCTCCAGGGCTTCTCTGGAAACACCATATATTTT. It encodes CASSLQGFSGNTIYF.

The CDR3 loop is CSASWRDGFPGELFF. The CDR3 nucleotides read TGCAGTGCTAGTTGGAGGGATGGTTTCCCCGGGGAGCTGTTTTTT. V usage is TRBV20-1 and J usage is TRBJ2-2; D perhaps matches TRBD2 (6 bases). The CDR3 is 15 residues long. Per germline, CDR1 DFQATT and CDR2 SNEGSKA (reference sequence). V dropped 3 bases and J dropped 6 bases, with 17 bases sitting between them.

This clone was observed a single time. The chain combines TRBV29-1 with TRBJ1-1; 9 bases match TRBD1. This CDR3 has 12 amino acids. With V trimmed by 4 bases and J by 5 bases, 2 bases remained unmatched. Germline V lookup: CDR1 SQVTM, CDR2 ANQGSEA. CDR3 bases: TGCAGCGTTGGACAGGGGGGGACTGAAGCTTTCTTT. Residues: CSVGQGGTEAFF.

The J gene is TRBJ2-2, the V gene TRBV4-2; D is possibly TRBD1 (6 bases). Germline-derived CDR1 and CDR2 are LGHNA and YNFKEQ. The CDR3 totals 15 residues. Trimming left V 0 bases short and J 7 bases short, with 12 bases between. CDR3 sequence: CASSQEVGGVGELFF. CDR3 nucleotide sequence: TGTGCCAGCAGCCAAGAGGTAGGGGGTGTCGGGGAGCTGTTTTTT.

This chain uses TRBV11-2 with TRBJ2-1, with 8 positions matching TRBD2. The CDR3 contains 17 residues. Per the germline V gene, CDR1 is SGHAT and CDR2 is FQNNGV. The V and J ends lost 1 base and 0 bases, in that order; junction bases with no gene match: 5. The CDR3 here is CASSLGYGTSSYNEQFF. The CDR3, as DNA: TGTGCCAGCAGCTTAGGGTACGGGACTAGCTCCTACAATGAGCAGTTCTTC.

This clone was counted only a few times. One end of the junction is discordant with germline, which a read error may explain. The chain employs TRBV9 and TRBJ2-3, with a possible D match to TRBD2 (5 bases). This CDR3 has 15 residues. Germline V lookup: CDR1 SGDLS, CDR2 YYNGEE. CDR3 loop: CASSVNRASIDTQYF. CDR3 nucleotide sequence: TGTGCCAGCAGCGTAAACCGCGCTAGCATAGATACGCAGTATTTT.

The rearrangement links TRBV7-6 to TRBJ2-7; 9 bases agree with TRBD2. CDR3 size: 16 residues. The V gene's germline CDR1 is SGHVS and CDR2 FNYEAQ. The V gene end was trimmed by 2 bases and the J gene end by 1 base; junction bases not matched to a gene: 6. As DNA, the CDR3 is TGTGCCAGCAGCTTACCTCGAAGCGGGGGGTCCTACGAGCAGTACTTC. Amino acid sequence: CASSLPRSGGSYEQYF.

This chain uses TRBV21-1 with TRBJ1-5; the table's D call of TRBD1 was not tested on the DNA. TRBV21-1 is reported as a pseudogene. This CDR3 has 23 amino acids. This CDR3 reads CASSKKPVCGHLESLPLNQPQHF. CDR3 nucleotide sequence: TGTGCCAGCAGCAAAAAGCCGGTTTGCGGACACCTCGAAAGTCTCCCCCTCAATCAGCCCCAGCATTTT.

V and J are TRBV7-8 and TRBJ1-1; 7 positions match TRBD1. The length of the CDR3 is 15 residues. Germline V lookup: CDR1 SGHVS, CDR2 FQNEAQ. The V gene end was trimmed by 6 bases and the J gene end by 3 bases; junction bases not matched to a gene: 10. The CDR3 loop reads CASSLQGVGYTEAFF. In nucleotides, the CDR3 is TGTGCCAGCAGTCTCCAGGGGGTGGGCTACACTGAAGCTTTCTTT.

The chain links TRBV19 to TRBJ2-7; 10 nucleotides line up with TRBD1. CDR1 is LNHDA and CDR2 is SQIVND in the germline V gene (reference sequence). Losses at the gene ends were 10 bases for V and 4 bases for J; bases not matched to a gene: 4. This CDR3 is 12 amino acids long. DNA for the CDR3: TGTGCCACGCGGGGACAGGGGTACGAGCAGTACTTC. This gives the protein CATRGQGYEQYF.

The chain recombines TRBV29-1 with TRBJ2-3, with 8 bases identical to TRBD2. Germline lookup yields CDR1 SQVTM and CDR2 ANQGSEA. V lost 2 bases, J lost 5 bases, and 6 bases stayed unmatched. This CDR3 region has 14 residues. CDR3 sequence reads: CSVEQRERGDTQYF. Here the CDR3 DNA reads TGCAGCGTTGAACAGCGGGAGCGAGGAGATACGCAGTATTTT.

The chain carries TRBV27 and TRBJ2-2; 7 positions agree with TRBD2. Germline loops: CDR1 MNHEY, CDR2 SMNVEV (reference sequence). The V gene end was trimmed by 8 bases and the J gene end by 8 bases; junction bases not matched to a gene: 11. This CDR3 is built from 14 residues. The CDR3 here is CASGPSGSAGELFF. The CDR3 DNA is TGTGCCAGCGGGCCTAGCGGCTCTGCTGGGGAGCTGTTTTTT.

This chain joins TRBV30 and TRBJ1-6; 11 bases agree with TRBD1. CDR1 is GTSNPN, CDR2 SVGIG, per germline (reference sequence). The CDR3 sequence is 14 residues long. Here the CDR3 reads CGTDRGLGNSPLHF. CDR3 nucleotides: TGTGGTACGGACAGGGGGCTGGGAAATTCACCCCTCCACTTT.

V gene TRBV7-9 combines with J gene TRBJ1-5, with D perhaps matching TRBD1 (6 bases). In germline, CDR1 is SEHNR, CDR2 FQNEAQ (reference sequence). The V gene lost 4 bases and the J gene lost 4 bases, with 14 bases spanning the gap. The CDR3 contains 15 residues. DNA of the CDR3: TGTGCCAGCAGCTCCGTGGGGGGGCCAAATCAGCCCCAGCATTTT. Its translation: CASSSVGGPNQPQHF.

The rearrangement uses TRBV2 and TRBJ2-3; D is undetermined. V gave up 5 bases and J gave up 4 bases, with 7 bases separating them. The CDR3 totals 12 residues. Germline V lookup: CDR1 SNHLY, CDR2 FYNNEI. CDR3 coding DNA: TGTGCCAGCAGTCGCCAGGCAGATACGCAGTATTTT. Its translation: CASSRQADTQYF.

The CDR3 DNA reads TGCGCCAGCAGCTTAGGACAGGGGAGTAATTCACCCCTCCACTTT. It specifies CASSLGQGSNSPLHF. The rearrangement uses TRBV5-1 and TRBJ1-6, with 9 bases lining up with TRBD1. The CDR3 has 15 amino acids. V trimming: 2 bases; J trimming: 6 bases; junction bases outside the gene matches: 3. Germline V gene lookup returns CDR1 SGHRS and CDR2 YFSETQ.

The chain employs TRBV25-1 and TRBJ1-5; TRBD1 is a possible D gene (6 bases). Germline V CDR1 and CDR2: MGHDK, SYGVNS. V shed 5 bases and J shed 4 bases, with 9 bases lying between them. There are 13 residues in the CDR3. The CDR3 reads CASSRGGNQPQHF. In DNA, the CDR3 is TGTGCCAGCAGTCGAGGGGGAAATCAGCCCCAGCATTTT.

The chain recombines TRBV5-4 with TRBJ1-3; TRBD1 agrees at 7 bases. Unmatched junction bases numbered 10, after V lost 4 bases and J lost 0 bases. Germline V gene sequence: CDR1 SGHNT, CDR2 YYREEE (reference sequence). The CDR3 loop spans 17 amino acids. This chain's CDR3 is CASSHGQDGTSGNTIYF. CDR3 sequence (DNA): TGTGCCAGCAGCCATGGACAGGACGGCACCTCTGGAAACACCATATATTTT.